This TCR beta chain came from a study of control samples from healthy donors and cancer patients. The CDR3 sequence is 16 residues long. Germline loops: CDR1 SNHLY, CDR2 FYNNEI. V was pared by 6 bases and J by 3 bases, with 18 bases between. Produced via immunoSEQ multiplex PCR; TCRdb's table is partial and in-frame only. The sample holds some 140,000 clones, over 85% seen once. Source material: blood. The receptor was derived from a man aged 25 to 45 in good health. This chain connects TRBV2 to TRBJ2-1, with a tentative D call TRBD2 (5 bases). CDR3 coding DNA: TGTGCCAGCAGGGGCGTGTGGGCGGAGGACTACAATGAGCAGTTCTTC. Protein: CASRGVWAEDYNEQFF.